The 5 T cell receptor beta chains below come from one sample, sequenced in a study of blood T cell repertoires in COVID-19. Produced via immunoSEQ multiplex PCR; TCRdb's table is partial and in-frame only. The sample contains around 270,000 clones, around 89% of which appear only once. Sequenced sample: peripheral blood. These receptor sequences come from a man aged 55 to 70 who had recovered from COVID-19.

The genes are TRBV9 and TRBJ1-1; possibly TRBD1 for D (6 bases). CDR3 length equals 15 residues. The V gene lost 2 bases and the J gene lost 1 base, with 12 bases spanning the gap. The germline V gene has CDR1 SGDLS and CDR2 YYNGEE. The CDR3 is CASSVQGTQNTEAFF. CDR3 in DNA: TGTGCCAGCAGCGTTCAAGGGACACAGAACACTGAAGCTTTCTTT. Based on the CDR3 plus reference TRBV9 and TRBJ1-1, the full variable domain is DSGVTQTPKHLITATGQRVTLRCSPRSGDLSVYWYQQSLDQGLQFLIQYYNGEERAKGNILERFSAQQFPDLHSELNLSSLELGDSALYFCASSVQGTQNTEAFFGQGTRLTVV.

This sequence joins TRBV7-9 and TRBJ2-7, with 7 bases identical to TRBD1. V lost 3 bases to trimming and J lost 2 bases; unmatched junction nucleotides: 7. This CDR3 spans 15 amino acids. Germline V gene data show CDR1 as SEHNR and CDR2 as FQNEAQ (reference sequence). The CDR3 here is CASSFWDSLPYEQYF. CDR3 nucleotide sequence: TGTGCCAGCAGCTTCTGGGACAGCCTTCCCTACGAGCAGTACTTC.

V gene TRBV27 combines with J gene TRBJ1-1; tentative D call: TRBD1 (5 bases). Germline-derived CDR1 and CDR2 are MNHEY and SMNVEV (reference sequence). The CDR3 covers 16 residues. The V gene lost 5 bases and the J gene lost 0 bases, with 16 bases spanning the gap. The CDR3 region is CASSHISGLLNTEAFF. In DNA form, the CDR3 reads TGTGCCAGCAGTCACATTTCAGGGCTTTTGAACACTGAAGCTTTCTTT.

The gene calls are TRBV19 and TRBJ1-6, with D unclear. This CDR3 contains 16 residues. Deletions cut 6 bases from V and 3 bases from J, with 15 bases between. Germline CDR1 reads LNHDA; CDR2 reads SQIVND (reference sequence). The CDR3 sequence: CASSPTSRGYNSPLHF. CDR3 nucleotides: TGTGCCAGTAGCCCTACTTCGCGGGGCTATAATTCACCCCTCCACTTT.

The chain is built from TRBV7-9 and TRBJ2-2, with TRBD1 identical over 7 bases. The V segment lost 5 bases and the J segment 4 bases; nucleotides outside the gene matches: 7. CDR1 is SEHNR, CDR2 FQNEAQ, per germline (reference sequence). The CDR3 loop spans 15 amino acids. Here the CDR3 DNA reads TGTGCCAGCAGCCCGGGACAGCTCCTCACCGGGGAGCTGTTTTTT. The encoded protein is CASSPGQLLTGELFF.